This T cell receptor beta chain was observed in a study of T cells in Graves' hyperthyroidism and ophthalmopathy. Germline trimming cut 4 bases from V and 2 bases from J; bases unmatched to any gene: 9. The CDR3 loop spans 17 amino acids. RNA transcripts yielded amplified TCR beta CDR3 regions. TCR CDR3 regions were first amplified by RT-PCR with HTBI primers. TCRdb fed the multiplex PCR reads into MiXCR, producing one record per CDR3 protein. The profile covers around 620,000 distinct CDR3 sequences, with roughly 16% appearing a single time and approximately 3.9% taken by the ten largest. This clonotype was picked up many times.

The specimen sequenced was blood. The sequence derives from a woman in her twenties or thirties with Graves' hyperthyroidism. The V gene is TRBV12-3 or TRBV12-4, the J gene TRBJ1-5; TRBD1 matches at 9 bases. The CDR3 bases are TGTGCCAGCAGTTCCGGGACAGGGTATTGGCGCAATCAGCCCCAGCATTTT. Amino acids: CASSSGTGYWRNQPQHF.